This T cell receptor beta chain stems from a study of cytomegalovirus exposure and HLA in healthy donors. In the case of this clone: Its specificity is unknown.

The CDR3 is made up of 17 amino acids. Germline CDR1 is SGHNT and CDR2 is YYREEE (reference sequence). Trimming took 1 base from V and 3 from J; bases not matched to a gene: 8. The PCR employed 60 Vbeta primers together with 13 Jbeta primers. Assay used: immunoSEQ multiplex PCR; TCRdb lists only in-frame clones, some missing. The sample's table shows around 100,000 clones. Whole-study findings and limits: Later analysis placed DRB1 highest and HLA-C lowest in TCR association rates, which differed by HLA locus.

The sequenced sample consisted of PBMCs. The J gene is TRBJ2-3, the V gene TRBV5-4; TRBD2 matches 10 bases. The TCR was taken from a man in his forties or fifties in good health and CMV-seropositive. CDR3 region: CASSLRSSGSMTDTQYF. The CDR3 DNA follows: TGTGCCAGCAGCTTGAGATCTAGCGGGAGTATGACAGATACGCAGTATTTT.